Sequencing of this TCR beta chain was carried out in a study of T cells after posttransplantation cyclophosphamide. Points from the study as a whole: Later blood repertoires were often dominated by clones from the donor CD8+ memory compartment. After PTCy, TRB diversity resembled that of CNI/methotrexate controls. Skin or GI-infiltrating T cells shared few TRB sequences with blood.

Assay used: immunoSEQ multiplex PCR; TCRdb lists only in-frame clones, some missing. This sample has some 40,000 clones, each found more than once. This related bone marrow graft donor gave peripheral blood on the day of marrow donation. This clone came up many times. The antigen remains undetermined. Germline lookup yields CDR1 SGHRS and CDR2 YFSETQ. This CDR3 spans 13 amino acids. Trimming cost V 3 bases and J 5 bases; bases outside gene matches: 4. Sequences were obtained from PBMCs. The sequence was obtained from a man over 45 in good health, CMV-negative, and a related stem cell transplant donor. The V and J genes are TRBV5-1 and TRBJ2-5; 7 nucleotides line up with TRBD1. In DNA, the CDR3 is TGCGCCAGCAGCTCGACAGGGCGGGAGACCCAGTACTTC. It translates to CASSSTGRETQYF.